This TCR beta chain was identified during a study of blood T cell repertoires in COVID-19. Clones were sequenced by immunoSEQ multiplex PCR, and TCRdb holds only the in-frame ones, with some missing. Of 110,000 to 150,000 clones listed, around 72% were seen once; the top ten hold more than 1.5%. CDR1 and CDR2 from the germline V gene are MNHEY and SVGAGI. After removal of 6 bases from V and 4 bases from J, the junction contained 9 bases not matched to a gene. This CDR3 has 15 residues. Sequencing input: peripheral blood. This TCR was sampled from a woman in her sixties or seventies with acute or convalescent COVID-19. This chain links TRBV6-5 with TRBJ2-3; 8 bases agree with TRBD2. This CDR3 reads CASSVGTSKSDTQYF. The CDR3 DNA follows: TGTGCCAGCAGCGTTGGGACTAGTAAATCAGATACGCAGTATTTT.